The clone carrying this T cell receptor beta chain was counted between two and nine times. V gave up 5 bases and J gave up 3 bases, with 16 bases separating them. The V gene's germline CDR1 is SGHNT and CDR2 YENEEA. The CDR3 runs to 16 residues. In the original analysis: Amplifying reference gene primers gave estimates of nucleated cell counts. Profiling relied on immunoSEQ multiplex PCR, and the TCRdb table lists in-frame clones only, not all of them. That table is the source of V, J and clone size, and D and trimming were worked out from the DNA. The table includes more than 55,000 clones, approximately 90% detected once. The data were taken from a study of blood T cell repertoires in COVID-19.

The specimen was peripheral blood. The chain joins TRBV11-3 to TRBJ2-2, with D possibly matching TRBD2 (6 bases). The receptor was isolated from a woman aged 55-75 years with COVID-19, enrolled during active disease. The CDR3 DNA reads TGTGCCAGCAGCATTTACTCCGGGACTCACACCGGGGAGCTGTTTTTT. It yields the protein CASSIYSGTHTGELFF.